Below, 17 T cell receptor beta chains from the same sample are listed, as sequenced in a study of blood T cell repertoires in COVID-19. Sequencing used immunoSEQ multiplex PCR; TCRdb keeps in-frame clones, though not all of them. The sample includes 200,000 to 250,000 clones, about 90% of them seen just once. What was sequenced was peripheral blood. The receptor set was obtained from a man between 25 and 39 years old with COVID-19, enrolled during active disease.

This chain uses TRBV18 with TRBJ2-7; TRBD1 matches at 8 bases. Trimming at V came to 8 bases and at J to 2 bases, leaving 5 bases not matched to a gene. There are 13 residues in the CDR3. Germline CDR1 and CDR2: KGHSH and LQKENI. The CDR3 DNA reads TGTGCCAGCACGCCGGGACAGGCCTACGAGCAGTACTTC. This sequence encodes CASTPGQAYEQYF.

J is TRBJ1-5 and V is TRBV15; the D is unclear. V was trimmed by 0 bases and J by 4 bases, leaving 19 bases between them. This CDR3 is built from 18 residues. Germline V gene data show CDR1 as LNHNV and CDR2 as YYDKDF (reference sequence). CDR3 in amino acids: CATSREGIWESQNQPQHF. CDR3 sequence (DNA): TGTGCCACCAGCAGAGAAGGGATCTGGGAGAGCCAAAATCAGCCCCAGCATTTT.

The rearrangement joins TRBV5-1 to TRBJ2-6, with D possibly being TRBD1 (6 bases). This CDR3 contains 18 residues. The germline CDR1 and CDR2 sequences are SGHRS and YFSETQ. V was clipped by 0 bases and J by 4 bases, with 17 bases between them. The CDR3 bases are TGCGCCAGCAGCTTGGAATGGGGGCCGTCACGCGGGGCCAACGTCCTGACTTTC. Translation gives CASSLEWGPSRGANVLTF. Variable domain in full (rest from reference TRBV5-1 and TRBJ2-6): KAGVTQTPRYLIKTRGQQVTLSCSPISGHRSVSWYQQTPGQGLQFLFEYFSETQRNKGNFPGRFSGRQFSNSRSEMNVSTLELGDSALYLCASSLEWGPSRGANVLTFGAGSRLTVL.

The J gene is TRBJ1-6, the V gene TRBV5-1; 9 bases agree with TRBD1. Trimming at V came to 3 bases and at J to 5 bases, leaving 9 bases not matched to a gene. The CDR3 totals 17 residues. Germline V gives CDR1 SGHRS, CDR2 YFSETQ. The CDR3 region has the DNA TGCGCCAGCAGCTACGGACAGGGGACATTTAATAATTCACCCCTCCACTTT. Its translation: CASSYGQGTFNNSPLHF.

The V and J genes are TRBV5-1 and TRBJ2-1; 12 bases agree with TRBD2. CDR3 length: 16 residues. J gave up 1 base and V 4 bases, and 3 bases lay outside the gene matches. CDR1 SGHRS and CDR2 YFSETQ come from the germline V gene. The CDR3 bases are TGCGCCAGCAGCCCCGGGACTAGCGGGTCCTACAATGAGCAGTTCTTC. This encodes CASSPGTSGSYNEQFF. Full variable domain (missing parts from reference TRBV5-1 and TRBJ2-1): KAGVTQTPRYLIKTRGQQVTLSCSPISGHRSVSWYQQTPGQGLQFLFEYFSETQRNKGNFPGRFSGRQFSNSRSEMNVSTLELGDSALYLCASSPGTSGSYNEQFFGPGTRLTVL.

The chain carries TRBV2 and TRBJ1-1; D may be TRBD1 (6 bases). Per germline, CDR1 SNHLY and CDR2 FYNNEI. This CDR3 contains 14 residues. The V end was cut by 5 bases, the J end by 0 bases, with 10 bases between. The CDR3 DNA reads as TGTGCCAGCAGTTGGACAGCCATGAACACTGAAGCTTTCTTT. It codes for CASSWTAMNTEAFF.

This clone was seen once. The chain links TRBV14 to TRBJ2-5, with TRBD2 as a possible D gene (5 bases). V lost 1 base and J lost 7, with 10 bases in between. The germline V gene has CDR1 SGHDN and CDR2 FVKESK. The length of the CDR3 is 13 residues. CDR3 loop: CASSQAGGGTQYF. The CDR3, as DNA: TGTGCCAGCAGCCAAGCTGGCGGAGGGACCCAGTACTTC.

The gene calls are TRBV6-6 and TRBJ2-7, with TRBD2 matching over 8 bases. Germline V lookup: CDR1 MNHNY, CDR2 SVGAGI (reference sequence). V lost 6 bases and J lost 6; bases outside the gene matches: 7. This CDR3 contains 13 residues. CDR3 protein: CASSPGGEREQYF. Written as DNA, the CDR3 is TGTGCCAGCAGCCCCGGGGGGGAACGCGAGCAGTACTTC.

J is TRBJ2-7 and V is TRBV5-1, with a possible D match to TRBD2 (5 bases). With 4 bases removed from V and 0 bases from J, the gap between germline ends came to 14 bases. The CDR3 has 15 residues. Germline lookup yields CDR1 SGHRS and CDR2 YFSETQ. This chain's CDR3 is CASSPGVRGSYEQYF. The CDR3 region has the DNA TGCGCCAGCAGCCCGGGTGTACGGGGCTCCTACGAGCAGTACTTC.

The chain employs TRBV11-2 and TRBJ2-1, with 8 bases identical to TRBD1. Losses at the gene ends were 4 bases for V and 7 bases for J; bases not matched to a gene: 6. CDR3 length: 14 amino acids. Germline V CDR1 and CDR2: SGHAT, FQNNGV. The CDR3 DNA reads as TGTGCCAGCAGCTCCCGGACAGGGAGAAATGAGCAGTTCTTC. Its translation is CASSSRTGRNEQFF. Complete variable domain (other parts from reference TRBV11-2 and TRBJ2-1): EAGVAQSPRYKIIEKRQSVAFWCNPISGHATLYWYQQILGQGPKLLIQFQNNGVVDDSQLPKDRFSAERLKGVDSTLKIQPAKLEDSAVYLCASSSRTGRNEQFFGPGTRLTVL.

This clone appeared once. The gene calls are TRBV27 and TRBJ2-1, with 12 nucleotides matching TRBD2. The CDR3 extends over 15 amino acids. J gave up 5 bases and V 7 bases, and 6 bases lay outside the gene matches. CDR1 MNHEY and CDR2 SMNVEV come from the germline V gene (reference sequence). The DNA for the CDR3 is TGTGCCAGCACCCCGAGGACTAGCGGGGACAATGAGCAGTTCTTC. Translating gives CASTPRTSGDNEQFF.

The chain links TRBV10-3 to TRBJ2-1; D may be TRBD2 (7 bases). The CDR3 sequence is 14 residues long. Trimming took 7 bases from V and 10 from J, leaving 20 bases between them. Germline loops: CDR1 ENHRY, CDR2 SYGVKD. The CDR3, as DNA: TGTGCCATCACCAAAACTGAGGGGGGGCCCGAGCAGTTCTTC. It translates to CAITKTEGGPEQFF.

CDR3 region: CASSLGAGGRRNEQFF. CDR3 bases: TGTGCCAGCAGCTTAGGGGCGGGAGGCCGACGGAATGAGCAGTTCTTC. J is TRBJ2-1 and V is TRBV7-3; 8 positions match TRBD2. The germline gives CDR1 SGHTA, CDR2 FQGTGA. The CDR3 has 16 amino acids. The trim removed 2 bases at V and 7 bases at J, leaving 10 bases unmatched.

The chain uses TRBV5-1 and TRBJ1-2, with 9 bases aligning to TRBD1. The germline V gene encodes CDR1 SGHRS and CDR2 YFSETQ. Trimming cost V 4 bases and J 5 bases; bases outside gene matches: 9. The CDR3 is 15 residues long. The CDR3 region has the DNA TGCGCCAGCAGCCAACTACAGGGGGCGAGGTATGGCTACACCTTC. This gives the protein CASSQLQGARYGYTF.

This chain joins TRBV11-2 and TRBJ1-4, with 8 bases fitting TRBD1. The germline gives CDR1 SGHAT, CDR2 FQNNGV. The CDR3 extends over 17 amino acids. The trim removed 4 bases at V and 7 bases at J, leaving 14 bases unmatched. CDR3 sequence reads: CASSSRTGRGGGEKLFF. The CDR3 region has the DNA TGTGCCAGCAGCTCACGGACAGGGCGAGGTGGTGGTGAAAAACTGTTTTTT.

CDR3 sequence: CASSPPRTAGNTIYF. Written as DNA, the CDR3 is TGTGCCAGCTCACCACCGAGGACAGCCGGAAACACCATATATTTT. J is TRBJ1-3 and V is TRBV18; maybe TRBD1 (6 bases). Germline CDR1 KGHSH, CDR2 LQKENI. The CDR3 sequence is 15 residues long. Deletions cut 0 bases from V and 4 bases from J, with 10 bases between.

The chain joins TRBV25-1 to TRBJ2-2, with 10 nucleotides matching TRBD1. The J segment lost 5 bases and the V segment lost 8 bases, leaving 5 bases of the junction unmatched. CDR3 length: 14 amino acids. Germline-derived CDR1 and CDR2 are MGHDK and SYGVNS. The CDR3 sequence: CASSGTGETGELFF. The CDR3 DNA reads TGTGCCAGCTCCGGGACAGGGGAGACCGGGGAGCTGTTTTTT. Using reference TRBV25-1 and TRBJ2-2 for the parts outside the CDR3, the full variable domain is EADIYQTPRYLVIGTGKKITLECSQTMGHDKMYWYQQDPGMELHLIHYSYGVNSTEKGDLSSESTVSRIRTEHFPLTLESARPSHTSQYLCASSGTGETGELFFGEGSRLTVL.